What follows are 4 T cell receptor beta chains derived from one specimen sequenced in a study of shared clonotypes between healthy human individuals. This table comes from immunoSEQ multiplex PCR, and its TCRdb copy is limited to in-frame clones, with some not included. This sample has 2,100,000 or so clones, with approximately 96% found just once. Sequenced sample: naive CD4+ T cells sorted from blood. Subset noted: CD45RA+ positively selected. The receptors here all came from a young man in good health.

A note on this clone: The same CDR3 arises from other DNA sequences in this sample as well. This chain uses TRBV5-1 with TRBJ1-1; a weak D match, TRBD1 (6 bases). This CDR3 has 15 residues. In germline, CDR1 is SGHRS, CDR2 YFSETQ. V dropped 4 bases and J dropped 0 bases, with 13 bases sitting between them. The CDR3 nucleotides read TGCGCCAGCAGCCCTGGGGGGGGCGTGAACACTGAAGCTTTCTTT. Protein: CASSPGGGVNTEAFF.

The chain is built from TRBV18 and TRBJ2-3; maybe TRBD1 (5 bases). CDR1 and CDR2 from the germline V gene are KGHSH and LQKENI. V lost 3 bases to trimming and J lost 0 bases, with 13 bases between them. CDR3 length equals 16 residues. CDR3 DNA: TGTGCCAGCTCACCCAGGGCCCTTACTAGCACAGATACGCAGTATTTT. Amino acids: CASSPRALTSTDTQYF.

V usage is TRBV7-8 and J usage is TRBJ2-3, with 7 bases that match TRBD2. Germline V CDR1 and CDR2: SGHVS, FQNEAQ. V lost 0 bases and J lost 2; bases outside the gene matches: 2. This CDR3 spans 15 amino acids. CDR3 DNA: TGTGCCAGCAGCTTAGCCAGCGGGGTCACAGATACGCAGTATTTT. It is translated as CASSLASGVTDTQYF. The full variable domain, rest sourced from reference TRBV7-8 and TRBJ2-3, is GAGVSQSPRYKVAKRGQDVALRCDPISGHVSLFWYQQALGQGPEFLTYFQNEAQLDKSGLPSDRFFAERPEGSVSTLKIQRTQQEDSAVYLCASSLASGVTDTQYFGPGTRLTVL.

The CDR3 region has the DNA TGCAGCGTGGACAGGGACTACGAGCAGTACTTC. Protein product: CSVDRDYEQYF. The rearrangement uses TRBV29-1 and TRBJ2-7; 8 nucleotides agree with TRBD1. Trimming took 6 bases from V and 3 from J; bases not matched to a gene: 1. This CDR3 has 11 amino acids. CDR1 and CDR2 from the germline V gene are SQVTM and ANQGSEA.